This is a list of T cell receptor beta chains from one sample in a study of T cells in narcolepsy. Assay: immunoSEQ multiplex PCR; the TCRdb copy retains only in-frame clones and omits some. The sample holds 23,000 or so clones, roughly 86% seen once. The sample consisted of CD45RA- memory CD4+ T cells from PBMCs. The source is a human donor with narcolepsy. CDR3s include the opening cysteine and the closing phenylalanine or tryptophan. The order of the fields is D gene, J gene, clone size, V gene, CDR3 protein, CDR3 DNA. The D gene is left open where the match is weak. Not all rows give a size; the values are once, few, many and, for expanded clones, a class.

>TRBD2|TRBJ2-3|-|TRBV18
CASSPWTSGRDTDTQYF
TGTGCCAGCTCACCGTGGACTAGCGGGAGGGATACAGATACGCAGTATTTT
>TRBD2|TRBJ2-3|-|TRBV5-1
CASSFGRTSATDTQYF
TGCGCCAGCAGCTTTGGGAGGACTAGCGCCACAGATACGCAGTATTTT
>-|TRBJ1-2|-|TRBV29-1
CSVAGRYGYTF
TGCAGCGTTGCGGGGAGATATGGCTACACCTTC
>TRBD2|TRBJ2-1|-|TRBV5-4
CASSLPPSGVNEQFF
TGTGCCAGCAGCTTACCGCCTAGCGGCGTAAATGAGCAGTTCTTC
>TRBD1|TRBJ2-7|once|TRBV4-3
CANSQDLGQGFEQYF
TGCGCCAACAGCCAAGATCTCGGACAGGGGTTTGAGCAGTACTTC
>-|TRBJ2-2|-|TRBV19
CASRYLSTGELFF
TGTGCCAGTCGGTACTTGAGCACCGGGGAGCTGTTTTTT
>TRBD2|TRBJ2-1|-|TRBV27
CASWGSGAAPGVEQFF
TGTGCCAGCTGGGGGAGCGGGGCGGCTCCCGGGGTTGAGCAGTTCTTC
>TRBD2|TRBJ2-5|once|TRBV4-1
CASSQDPPSGQETQYF
TGCGCCAGCAGCCAAGATCCTCCTAGCGGACAAGAGACCCAGTACTTC
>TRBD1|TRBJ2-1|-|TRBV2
CASSRQGPYNEQFF
TGTGCCAGCAGTCGACAGGGACCCTACAATGAGCAGTTCTTC
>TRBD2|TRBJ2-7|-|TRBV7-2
CASSKSSGRSSYEQYF
TGTGCCAGCAGCAAAAGTAGCGGGCGAAGCTCCTACGAGCAGTACTTC
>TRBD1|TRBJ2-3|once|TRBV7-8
CASRHYRGRQDTQYF
TGTGCCAGCAGGCATTACAGGGGGCGGCAAGATACGCAGTATTTT
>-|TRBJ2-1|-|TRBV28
CASSWYNEQFF
TGTGCCAGCAGTTGGTACAATGAGCAGTTCTTC
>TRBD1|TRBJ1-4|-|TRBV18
CASSPSDRGSEKLFF
TGTGCCAGCTCACCCTCCGACAGGGGGTCAGAAAAACTGTTTTTT
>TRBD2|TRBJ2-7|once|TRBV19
CASSITTTSGRAKYF
TGTGCCAGTAGTATTACCACGACTAGCGGGAGGGCCAAGTACTTC
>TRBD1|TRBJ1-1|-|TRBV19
CASSGSDRAYTEAFF
TGTGCCAGTAGTGGGTCGGACAGGGCTTACACTGAAGCTTTCTTT
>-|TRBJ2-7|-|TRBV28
CASSSKFLRGNEQYF
TGTGCCAGCAGTTCTAAGTTTCTCCGGGGTAACGAGCAGTACTTC
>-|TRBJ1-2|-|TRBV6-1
CASSESVAPRGGYTF
TGTGCCAGCAGTGAATCTGTAGCGCCCAGGGGTGGCTACACCTTC
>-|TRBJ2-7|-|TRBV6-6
CASSYDSYEQYF
TGTGCCAGCAGCTACGACAGCTACGAGCAGTACTTC
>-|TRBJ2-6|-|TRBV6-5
CASSLGFATGANVLTF
TGTGCCAGCAGTTTGGGGTTTGCGACTGGGGCCAACGTCCTGACTTTC
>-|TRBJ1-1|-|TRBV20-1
CSARTAAAAFF
TGCAGTGCCAGGACAGCGGCGGCAGCTTTCTTT
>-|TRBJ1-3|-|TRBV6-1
CASSRYGNTIYF
TGTGCCAGCAGTCGATATGGAAACACCATATATTTT
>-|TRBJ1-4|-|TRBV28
CASGGGGFATNEKLFF
TGTGCCAGCGGGGGTGGGGGCTTTGCAACTAATGAAAAACTGTTTTTT
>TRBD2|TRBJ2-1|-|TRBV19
CASSTKLAGGHEQFF
TGTGCCAGTAGTACAAAACTAGCGGGAGGCCATGAGCAGTTCTTC
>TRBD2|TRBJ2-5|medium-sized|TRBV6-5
CASSGKRDGTQYF
TGTGCCAGCAGTGGTAAGCGGGACGGGACCCAGTACTTC
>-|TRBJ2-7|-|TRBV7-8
CASSLEGGHYEQYF
TGTGCCAGCAGCTTAGAAGGAGGGCACTACGAGCAGTACTTC
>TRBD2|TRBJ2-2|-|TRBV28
CASSLQLAGASGELFF
TGTGCCAGCAGTTTACAACTAGCGGGAGCGTCCGGGGAGCTGTTTTTT
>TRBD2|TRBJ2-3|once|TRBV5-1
CASSLDGSSGTDTQYF
TGCGCCAGCAGCTTGGATGGGTCTAGCGGAACAGATACGCAGTATTTT
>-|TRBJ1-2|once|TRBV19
CASSAERVPYGYTF
TGTGCCAGTAGTGCCGAGAGGGTTCCCTATGGCTACACCTTC
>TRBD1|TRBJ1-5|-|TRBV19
CASSYTDRVWKPQHF
TGTGCCAGTAGCTATACCGACAGGGTCTGGAAACCCCAGCATTTT
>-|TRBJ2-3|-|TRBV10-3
CAIRRIPGDTQYF
TGTGCCATCAGGAGGATTCCGGGCGATACGCAGTATTTT
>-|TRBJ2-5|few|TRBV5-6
CASSVKGSGAQYF
TGTGCCAGCAGCGTGAAGGGATCGGGGGCCCAGTACTTC
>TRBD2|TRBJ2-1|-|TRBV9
CASSARTSGRVTYNEQFF
TGTGCCAGCAGCGCCCGGACTAGCGGGAGGGTCACCTACAATGAGCAGTTCTTC
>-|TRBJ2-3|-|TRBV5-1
CASSLAVGTDTQYF
TGCGCCAGCAGCTTAGCTGTTGGCACAGATACGCAGTATTTT
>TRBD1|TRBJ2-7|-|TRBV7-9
CASSPRPGQSYEQYF
TGTGCCAGCAGCCCCAGGCCGGGACAGAGCTACGAGCAGTACTTC
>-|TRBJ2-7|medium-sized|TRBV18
CASSLGSPNEQYF
TGTGCCAGCTCACTAGGGAGTCCCAACGAGCAGTACTTC
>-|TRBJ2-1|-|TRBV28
CASRRGPPEVNEQFF
TGTGCCAGCAGAAGGGGACCCCCGGAGGTAAATGAGCAGTTCTTC
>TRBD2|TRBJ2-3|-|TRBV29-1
CSVEDRTRPADTQYF
TGCAGCGTTGAAGACCGGACTAGGCCCGCAGATACGCAGTATTTT
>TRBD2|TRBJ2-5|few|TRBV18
CASSPSGSSETQYF
TGTGCCAGCTCTCCCAGCGGGAGCTCAGAGACCCAGTACTTC
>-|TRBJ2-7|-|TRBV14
CASSQDSPYEQYF
TGTGCCAGCAGCCAAGATTCGCCCTACGAGCAGTACTTC
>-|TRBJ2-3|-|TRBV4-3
CASSQEPNRADATQYF
TGCGCCAGCAGCCAAGAGCCGAACAGGGCTGATGCTACGCAGTATTTT
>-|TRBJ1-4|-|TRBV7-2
CASSDPPEGKLFF
TGTGCCAGCAGTGACCCACCCGAGGGGAAACTGTTTTTT
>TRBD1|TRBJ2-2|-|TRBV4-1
CASSPLVGQGHTGELFF
TGCGCCAGCAGCCCCCTAGTGGGACAGGGTCACACCGGGGAGCTGTTTTTT
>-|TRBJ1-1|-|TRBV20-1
CSVPGNTEAFF
TGCAGTGTTCCGGGAAACACTGAAGCTTTCTTT
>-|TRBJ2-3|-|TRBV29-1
CSVVWARGADTQYF
TGCAGCGTTGTTTGGGCCAGAGGTGCAGATACGCAGTATTTT
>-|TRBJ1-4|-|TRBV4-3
CASSQTEGKLFF
TGCGCCAGCAGCCAGACGGAAGGAAAACTGTTTTTT
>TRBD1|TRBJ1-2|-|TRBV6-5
CASSLEAGQSRGYTF
TGTGCCAGCAGTTTAGAAGCGGGACAGTCCCGAGGCTACACCTTC
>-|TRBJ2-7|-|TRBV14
CASSQITTYEQYF
TGTGCCAGCAGCCAAATCACTACCTACGAGCAGTACTTC
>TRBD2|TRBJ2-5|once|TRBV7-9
CASSLGTSGSLETQYF
TGTGCCAGCAGCCTAGGGACTAGCGGGAGTTTGGAGACCCAGTACTTC
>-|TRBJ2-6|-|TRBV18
CASSPNRESSLSGANVLTF
TGTGCCAGCTCACCAAACCGGGAGTCTTCCCTCTCTGGGGCCAACGTCCTGACTTTC
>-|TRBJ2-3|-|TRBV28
CASSRPGGTDTQYF
TGTGCCAGCAGCCGTCCAGGGGGCACAGATACGCAGTATTTT
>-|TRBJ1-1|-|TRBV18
CASSPDARRTNTEAFF
TGTGCCAGCTCACCCGACGCCAGACGGACGAACACTGAAGCTTTCTTT
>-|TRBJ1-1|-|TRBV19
CASSIKRAGTEAFF
TGTGCCAGTAGCATTAAAAGGGCCGGCACTGAAGCTTTCTTT